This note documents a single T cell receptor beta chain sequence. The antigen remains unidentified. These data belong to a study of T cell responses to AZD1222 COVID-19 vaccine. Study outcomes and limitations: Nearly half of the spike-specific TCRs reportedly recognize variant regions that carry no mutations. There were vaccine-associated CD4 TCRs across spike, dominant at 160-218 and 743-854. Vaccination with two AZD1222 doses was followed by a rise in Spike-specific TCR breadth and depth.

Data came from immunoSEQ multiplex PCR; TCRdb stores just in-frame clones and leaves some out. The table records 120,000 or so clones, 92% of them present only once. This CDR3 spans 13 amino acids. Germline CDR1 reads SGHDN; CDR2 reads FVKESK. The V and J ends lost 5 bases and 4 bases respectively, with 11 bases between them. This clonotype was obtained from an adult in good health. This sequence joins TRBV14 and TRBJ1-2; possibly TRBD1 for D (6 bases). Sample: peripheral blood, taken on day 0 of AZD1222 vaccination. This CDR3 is CASSRGWAYGYTF. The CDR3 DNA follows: TGTGCCAGCAGCAGGGGGTGGGCCTATGGCTACACCTTC.